These 10 T cell receptor beta chains were sequenced from one sample in a study of blood T cell repertoires in COVID-19 (dated by TCRdb to about 2020). The method behind the library was the immunoSEQ multiplex PCR assay. Entries here come from immuneACCESS through TCRdb and include only in-frame sequences with V and J called. Some clones fail to appear in such tables; in the studies checked, an unresolved V gene covers under half of the shortfall, and the cause of the remainder is unknown. The sample table lists approximately 440,000 clones, 90% of them with a count of one. The biggest ten clones account for 0.6% of the sample. What was sequenced was PBMCs or T cells enriched from blood (not recorded which). All receptors derive from a man between 18 and 29 years old who had recovered from COVID-19.

V and J are TRBV24-1 and TRBJ1-2, with D unresolved. Germline loops: CDR1 KGHDR, CDR2 SFDVKD. The length of the CDR3 is 11 residues. V was clipped by 4 bases and J by 4 bases, with 3 bases between them. The CDR3 is CATSDGYGYTF. In nucleotides, the CDR3 is TGTGCCACCAGTGACGGCTATGGCTACACCTTC.

This clone was counted once. The chain joins TRBV7-9 to TRBJ1-3; a possible D gene is TRBD1 (5 bases). CDR3 size: 14 residues. Germline V gene data show CDR1 as SEHNR and CDR2 as FQNEAQ (reference sequence). Trimming removed 5 bases at V and 3 bases at J, with 11 bases between. CDR3 nucleotides: TGTGCCAGCAGCCCCCCAGGGATTGGAAACACCATATATTTT. Its translation is CASSPPGIGNTIYF.

This chain links TRBV2 with TRBJ2-3, with 11 bases identical to TRBD2. The CDR3 extends over 17 amino acids. CDR1 and CDR2 (germline): SNHLY, FYNNEI. V lost 3 bases and J lost 6; bases outside the gene matches: 11. CDR3 nucleotides: TGTGCCAGCAGTGAGGGGGTGCTAGCGGGAGGATACGATACGCAGTATTTT. It encodes CASSEGVLAGGYDTQYF.

This chain uses TRBV7-2 with TRBJ2-5; weak D call: TRBD2 (7 bases). Germline loops: CDR1 SGHTA, CDR2 FQGNSA. Trimming took 4 bases from V and 5 from J, leaving 14 bases between them. This CDR3 contains 14 residues. The CDR3 region has the DNA TGTGCCAGCAGCTCCGGGGGGACAAGGGAGACCCAGTACTTC. This translates into CASSSGGTRETQYF.

The chain has TRBV7-2 and TRBJ2-7; no definite D call. The CDR3 totals 11 residues. Between the trimmed V and J ends, which lost 5 bases and 7 bases, there was a span of 9 bases. In germline, CDR1 is SGHTA, CDR2 FQGNSA. The DNA for the CDR3 is TGTGCCAGCAGCCGCGTGATGGAGCAGTACTTC. Translated: CASSRVMEQYF.

The chain links TRBV4-2 to TRBJ1-3, with 7 nucleotides matching TRBD1. Per germline, CDR1 LGHNA and CDR2 YNFKEQ. The V segment lost 0 bases and the J segment 4 bases; nucleotides outside the gene matches: 3. The CDR3 contains 15 residues. The CDR3 nucleotides read TGTGCCAGCAGCCAAGATAAAGGGGGCGGAAACACCATATATTTT. Amino acid sequence: CASSQDKGGGNTIYF.

This chain joins TRBV30 and TRBJ1-2, with D possibly matching TRBD1 (6 bases). The V gene's germline CDR1 is GTSNPN and CDR2 SVGIG (reference sequence). Trimming cost V 3 bases and J 2 bases, with 10 bases left between them. The CDR3 has 13 residues. CDR3 nucleotide sequence: TGTGCCTGGAGCGGGACACCCAACTATGGCTACACCTTC. Translation: CAWSGTPNYGYTF. Combining the CDR3 with reference TRBV30 and TRBJ1-2 gives the whole variable domain SQTIHQWPATLVQPVGSPLSLECTVEGTSNPNLYWYRQAAGRGLQLLFYSVGIGQISSEVPQNLSASRPQDRQFILSSKKLLLSDSGFYLCAWSGTPNYGYTFGSGTRLTVV.

This chain connects TRBV2 to TRBJ1-1, with unresolved D. This CDR3 spans 15 amino acids. Trimming cost V 0 bases and J 4 bases, with 12 bases left between them. CDR1 SNHLY and CDR2 FYNNEI come from the germline V gene. CDR3 sequence reads: CASSEAGYSFTEAFF. CDR3 DNA sequence: TGTGCCAGCAGTGAAGCTGGTTACTCATTCACTGAAGCTTTCTTT.

V usage is TRBV6-1 and J usage is TRBJ2-3, with D perhaps TRBD2 (7 bases). The germline V gene encodes CDR1 MNHNS and CDR2 SASEGT. V was cut by 2 bases and J by 3 bases, with 12 bases left in between. This CDR3 is 15 amino acids long. Written as DNA, the CDR3 is TGTGCCAGCAGTGAACCCGGGGGGCGGACAGATACGCAGTATTTT. Its translation: CASSEPGGRTDTQYF.

The CDR3 DNA sequence: TGTGCCAGCAGTGAAGTGAGCGGTACCTACGAGCAGTACTTC. This translates into CASSEVSGTYEQYF. The chain is built from TRBV6-1 and TRBJ2-7; TRBD2 is a possible D gene (5 bases). Germline values: CDR1 MNHNS, CDR2 SASEGT. V was shortened by 1 base and J by 2 bases, with 9 bases between the two germline ends. The CDR3 has 14 residues.